The following is a TCR beta chain sequence with its context. Its antigen is undetermined. The immunoSEQ assay was version 4, run in survey mode. This table comes from immunoSEQ multiplex PCR, and its TCRdb copy is limited to in-frame clones, with some not included. The sample comprises 50,000 to 65,000 clones, about 81% of which are singletons, and around 1.7% rests with the top ten. Cells were stimulated with overlapping HIV-1 Gag 15-mer peptides. CD40L-negative CD69-negative CD45RO-high memory CD4+ T cells were sorted as populations depleted of antigen-responding cells. Inclusion required CMV-positive serology and CD4+ counts above 400 cells/uL. The data were taken from a study of persistence of HIV-infected CD4 T cells. Study-level information: Donors were ART-treated; their CMV- and Gag-responding CD4+ T cells were isolated. Multiple blood draws of up to 180 mL, except a couple of donors with single leukapheresis.

V was clipped by 0 bases and J by 4 bases, with 10 bases between them. Germline V CDR1 and CDR2: SGHTS, YDEGEE. This CDR3 has 15 amino acids. The sample here was CD4+ T cells sorted from PBMCs after approximately 19-hour stimulation, taken from a patient who received antiretroviral therapy. The clonotype comes from an adult man with HIV who was CMV-seropositive. V gene TRBV5-8 combines with J gene TRBJ1-4; D is uncertain. The CDR3 nucleotides read TGTGCCAGCAGCTTGGGTCGTGGAGTTAATGAAAAACTGTTTTTT. As protein: CASSLGRGVNEKLFF.